This TCR beta chain comes out of a study of CD8 T cells in Susac syndrome. Study context: Of the sequenced Susac syndrome patients, over 5 had active disease and about 8 were in remission. When their blood was taken, the Susac syndrome patients had either not yet had any therapy, were taking corticosteroids, or were taking intravenous immunoglobulin alone.

RNA totalling about 0.45 to 1 ug underwent reverse transcription with random hexamers. Across 54 Vbeta and 13 Jbeta, TCR beta CDR3 was amplified with immunoSEQ multiplex PCR. TCRdb independently ran MiXCR on the immunoSEQ multiplex PCR reads; one entry per CDR3 protein. The sample lists about 53,000 distinct CDR3 sequences, roughly 94% seen once, with 0.75% in the top ten. This CDR3 has 14 residues. Germline CDR1 reads SGDLS; CDR2 reads YYNGEE. V lost 7 bases and J lost 5, with 18 bases in between. The sequence came from a human donor with Susac syndrome. The sequenced sample consisted of CD8+ T cells from PBMCs. This chain joins TRBV9 and TRBJ1-2; D may be TRBD1 (5 bases). The CDR3 coding sequence is TGTGCCAGCTTACGTACGGGGGGTGCTTATGGCTACACCTTC. Amino acid sequence: CASLRTGGAYGYTF.